This TCR beta chain was identified in a study of cytomegalovirus exposure and HLA in healthy donors. Study results and limitations: Productive rates of about 87% or about 30% were seen for most TCR beta V segments in an earlier analysis. A few CMV-associated chains were confirmed in vitro to be specific for CMV antigens.

Healthy bone marrow donors made up the donor group. Donors had nominal health at sampling but likely had unrecorded immune exposures. PCR employed 60 Vbeta and 13 Jbeta primers. Sequencing used immunoSEQ multiplex PCR; TCRdb keeps in-frame clones, though not all of them. The sample has around 140,000 clones; the top ten hold 0.96%. V lost 2 bases, J lost 5 bases, and 3 bases stayed unmatched. Germline loops: CDR1 GTSNPN, CDR2 SVGIG (reference sequence). The CDR3 has 12 residues. Comment on this clone: Antigen unknown.

V is TRBV30 and J is TRBJ2-7; TRBD1 aligns across 7 bases. The TCR comes from a male donor in good health and CMV-seronegative. The sample comprised PBMCs. CDR3 sequence (DNA): TGTGCCTGGAGTTACGGGACAGACGAGCAGTACTTC. This sequence encodes CAWSYGTDEQYF.